A single sample gave rise to the 31 T cell receptor beta chains below, sequenced in a study of CD8 T cells in ankylosing spondylitis. TCRdb analysed the 5' RACE reads with MiXCR anew, one entry per CDR3 protein. The sample lists roughly 180,000 distinct CDR3 sequences, 10% to 15% occurring once. Sample: blood, either unsorted or a sorted T cell fraction (not recorded which). All receptors derive from a female donor with ankylosing spondylitis or in good health (not recorded which).

This clonotype has a count of ten or more. The V call is TRBV27, the J call TRBJ2-7; possible D gene TRBD2, 6 bases. The germline V gene encodes CDR1 MNHEY and CDR2 SMNVEV (reference sequence). The ends were cut back, 3 bases at V and 6 bases at J, with 9 bases in the middle. The CDR3 spans 12 residues. CDR3 loop: CASSFAGIEQYF. The CDR3 region has the DNA TGTGCCAGCAGTTTTGCGGGGATCGAGCAGTACTTC.

A note on this clonotype: A read error may explain this, as a much larger clone is one base away. The chain employs TRBV20-1 and TRBJ1-6; D call uncertain. There are 13 residues in the CDR3. V lost 0 bases, J lost 8 bases, and 8 bases lay in between. Germline lookup yields CDR1 DFQATT and CDR2 SNEGSKA (reference sequence). The CDR3 protein is CSARENSDSPLHF. CDR3 DNA sequence: TGCAGTGCTAGAGAAAACTCAGATTCACCCCTCCACTTT.

The table lists this clonotype with many counts. The rearrangement uses TRBV12-3 or TRBV12-4 and TRBJ2-2; D call uncertain. V gave up 9 bases and J gave up 5 bases, with 7 bases separating them. CDR3 length: 11 amino acids. The DNA of the CDR3 is TGTGCCAGTCTTCGGACCGGGGAGCTGTTTTTT. Protein: CASLRTGELFF.

The chain uses TRBV7-2 and TRBJ2-3, with 10 bases identical to TRBD2. Germline CDR1 and CDR2: SGHTA and FQGNSA. Germline trimming cut 4 bases from V and 10 bases from J; bases unmatched to any gene: 5. CDR3 length: 13 residues. CDR3 nucleotides: TGTGCCAGCAGCTCGTCGACTAGCGGGTCGCAGTATTTT. It yields the protein CASSSSTSGSQYF.

This clonotype was seen a handful of times. The V gene is TRBV20-1, the J gene TRBJ2-2; 8 bases line up with TRBD2. The CDR3 is 15 residues long. V shed 1 base, J shed 3 bases, and the junction held 4 bases outside the gene matches. Germline CDR1 and CDR2: DFQATT and SNEGSKA (reference sequence). The CDR3 sequence: CSARGLAGHTGELFF. The CDR3, as DNA: TGCAGTGCTAGAGGGCTAGCGGGCCACACCGGGGAGCTGTTTTTT.

The chain combines TRBV7-2 with TRBJ2-1; unclear D gene. Trimming removed 0 bases at V and 7 bases at J, with 10 bases between. Germline CDR1 reads SGHTA; CDR2 reads FQGNSA. The CDR3 loop spans 14 amino acids. In nucleotides, the CDR3 is TGTGCCAGCAGCTTAGCGCGAACTCCAAATGAGCAGTTCTTC. Translating it yields CASSLARTPNEQFF.

This clonotype has just one count. For the CDR3, the DNA is TGTGCCATCAGTGAGTCCCAGTCGACAGGGCCCTCCACAGATACGCAGTATTTT. Translated: CAISESQSTGPSTDTQYF. The chain couples TRBV10-3 to TRBJ2-3, with 7 bases aligning to TRBD1. V shed 0 bases and J 2 bases; nucleotides not matched to a gene: 11. The CDR3 extends over 18 amino acids. Germline V gives CDR1 ENHRY, CDR2 SYGVKD.

The table lists this clonotype with many counts. This chain uses TRBV4-3 with TRBJ2-7; unclear D gene. This CDR3 has 15 residues. Germline CDR1 and CDR2: LGHNA and YSLEER. Trimming took 1 base from V and 3 from J, leaving 13 bases between them. The CDR3 is CASSQVCEPHYEQYF. The CDR3 bases are TGCGCCAGCAGCCAAGTCTGTGAGCCACACTACGAGCAGTACTTC.

This clonotype showed up many times. V is TRBV20-1 and J is TRBJ2-3; possibly TRBD1 or TRBD2 for D (7 bases each). In germline, CDR1 is DFQATT, CDR2 SNEGSKA (reference sequence). There are 17 residues in the CDR3. Deletions cut 2 bases from V and 4 bases from J, with 22 bases between. CDR3: CSARRMAGQGGADTQYF. Written as DNA, the CDR3 is TGCAGTGCTAGAAGGATGGCGGGGCAGGGGGGGGCAGATACGCAGTATTTT.

This clonotype was observed at least ten times. This rearrangement joins TRBV10-3 to TRBJ2-1; 9 positions match TRBD1. The CDR3 runs to 13 residues. V shed 6 bases and J 8 bases; nucleotides not matched to a gene: 5. Germline V gene lookup returns CDR1 ENHRY and CDR2 SYGVKD. CDR3 sequence: CAIRGGQGDEQFF. CDR3 nucleotides: TGTGCCATCAGAGGGGGACAGGGCGATGAGCAGTTCTTC.

This clonotype was counted at least ten times. The V and J genes are TRBV12-3 or TRBV12-4 and TRBJ2-7, with 7 bases matching TRBD1. The CDR3 extends over 14 amino acids. V was clipped by 5 bases and J by 3 bases; unmatched bases: 7. Written as DNA, the CDR3 is TGTGCCAGCAGTGCCGGGACAGAGAACTACGAGCAGTACTTC. Translating gives CASSAGTENYEQYF.

At least ten counts were recorded for this clonotype. This chain connects TRBV5-1 to TRBJ1-4; D unclear. V shed 4 bases and J shed 2 bases, with 18 bases lying between them. The CDR3 is 17 amino acids. Germline assignment: CDR1 SGHRS and CDR2 YFSETQ. The CDR3 reads CASSPRFGVTTNEKLFF. CDR3 in DNA: TGCGCCAGCAGCCCGAGGTTCGGGGTCACGACTAATGAAAAACTGTTTTTT.

This clonotype was recorded a few times. The rearrangement joins TRBV7-9 to TRBJ1-1; no clear D gene. V gave up 1 base and J gave up 4 bases, with 1 base separating them. The CDR3 extends over 11 amino acids. CDR1 SEHNR and CDR2 FQNEAQ come from the germline V gene (reference sequence). DNA of the CDR3: TGTGCCAGCAGCTTAGTCACTGAAGCTTTCTTT. Amino acids: CASSLVTEAFF.

This clonotype was observed at least ten times. The rearrangement joins TRBV28 to TRBJ2-1; a weak D match, TRBD2 (5 bases). V was trimmed by 5 bases and J by 6 bases, leaving 17 bases between them. Germline CDR1 and CDR2: MDHEN and SYDVKM. The CDR3 is 15 residues long. The CDR3 nucleotides read TGTGCCAGCAGTCCGAGCGGAGTCGGCGGCAATGAGCAGTTCTTC. Protein sequence: CASSPSGVGGNEQFF.

This clonotype was found a few times. V is TRBV20-1 and J is TRBJ2-7; D not certain. The CDR3 is made up of 11 amino acids. V was cut by 6 bases and J by 6 bases, with 12 bases left in between. The germline V gene has CDR1 DFQATT and CDR2 SNEGSKA (reference sequence). The DNA for the CDR3 is TGCAGTGCCCCAAAGAAGGGCGAGCAGTACTTC. It codes for CSAPKKGEQYF.

Of note for this clonotype: A much larger clone is a single base away; this may be a read error. The chain has TRBV12-3 or TRBV12-4 and TRBJ2-1; D remains unclear. The CDR3 has 15 residues. The CDR3 region is CVSRPGPSSYNEQFF. The CDR3 coding sequence is TGTGTCAGCAGGCCTGGCCCCAGCTCCTACAATGAGCAGTTCTTC.

This clonotype was seen at least ten times. The chain is built from TRBV6-2 or TRBV6-3 and TRBJ1-2, with D possibly being TRBD1 (6 bases). V shed 0 bases and J shed 8 bases, with 19 bases lying between them. The germline CDR1 and CDR2 sequences are MNHEY and SVGEGT. This CDR3 has 16 residues. The CDR3 sequence: CASSYSMLQGVFGYTF. In nucleotides, the CDR3 is TGTGCCAGCAGTTACTCGATGCTACAGGGTGTCTTCGGCTACACCTTC.

This clonotype showed up many times. The V and J genes are TRBV24-1 and TRBJ1-1, with D unresolved. V lost 7 bases and J lost 4, with 6 bases in between. CDR1 and CDR2 (germline): KGHDR, SFDVKD. The CDR3 has 11 residues. The CDR3 spells CATREGTEAFF. The CDR3 nucleotides are TGTGCCACCAGAGAGGGCACTGAAGCTTTCTTT.

In this sample, this clonotype turned up many times. The chain employs TRBV20-1 and TRBJ1-1; 7 bases are a match to TRBD1. V dropped 3 bases and J dropped 1; count of bases not matched to a gene: 5. There are 14 residues in the CDR3. Germline CDR1 and CDR2: DFQATT and SNEGSKA (reference sequence). Written as DNA, the CDR3 is TGCAGTGCTAGTGAGGGGGCGGCGAACACTGAAGCTTTCTTT. Translating it yields CSASEGAANTEAFF.

This clonotype was counted ten times or more. The chain employs TRBV29-1 and TRBJ2-3; 8 nucleotides agree with TRBD2. The V gene's germline CDR1 is SQVTM and CDR2 ANQGSEA. V was pared by 4 bases and J by 10 bases, with 10 bases of the junction left unmatched. CDR3 length: 13 amino acids. As DNA, the CDR3 is TGCAGCGTTGTCTCTAGCGGGCACCGTGCGCAGTATTTT. It encodes CSVVSSGHRAQYF.

The table lists this clonotype with a count of one. DNA of the CDR3: TGTGCTAGTGGTTTGGTACCTAGCGGAGGCACAGATACGCAGTATTTT. Its protein is CASGLVPSGGTDTQYF. V and J are TRBV12-5 and TRBJ2-3; TRBD2 aligns across 7 bases. J was trimmed by 1 base and V by 0 bases; bases with no gene match: 4. The germline V gene has CDR1 LGHNT and CDR2 FRNRAP. This CDR3 region has 16 residues.

This clonotype was seen many times. The chain couples TRBV27 to TRBJ1-5; no firm D call. In germline, CDR1 is MNHEY, CDR2 SMNVEV (reference sequence). With 2 bases removed from V and 1 base from J, the gap between germline ends came to 9 bases. The CDR3 contains 15 residues. This CDR3 reads CASSLRWASNQPQHF. DNA for the CDR3: TGTGCCAGCAGTTTAAGGTGGGCGAGCAATCAGCCCCAGCATTTT.

This clonotype was found a few times. The chain has TRBV7-2 and TRBJ2-2; 7 nucleotides align to TRBD2. Per the germline V gene, CDR1 is SGHTA and CDR2 is FQGNSA. J lost 0 bases, V lost 4 bases, and 2 bases had no gene match. The CDR3 covers 15 residues. The CDR3 region is CASSSSGANTGELFF. CDR3 DNA: TGTGCCAGCAGCTCTAGCGGAGCGAACACCGGGGAGCTGTTTTTT.

This clonotype was seen repeatedly, ten times or more. This rearrangement joins TRBV12-3 or TRBV12-4 to TRBJ1-2; no definite D call. The CDR3 extends over 13 amino acids. V lost 6 bases and J lost 7, with 15 bases in between. The CDR3 nucleotides are TGTGCCAGCAGCCCCGACACGGTACCTGGCTACACCTTC. Translated, it gives CASSPDTVPGYTF.

The chain recombines TRBV4-3 with TRBJ1-1; a weak D match, TRBD1 (6 bases). V shed 0 bases and J shed 4 bases, with 18 bases lying between them. The germline CDR1 and CDR2 sequences are LGHNA and YSLEER. The CDR3 has 17 residues. CDR3 amino acids: CASSQDSGLRGSTEAFF. The CDR3 nucleotides are TGCGCCAGCAGCCAAGATTCCGGTCTCAGGGGCAGCACTGAAGCTTTCTTT.

Note on this clonotype: A much larger clone lies a single base off, so this may be a read error. The genes are TRBV25-1 and TRBJ2-1; perhaps TRBD1 as D (6 bases). Germline V CDR1 and CDR2: MGHDK, SYGVNS. The CDR3 is made up of 12 amino acids. The CDR3 loop is CAGSPGAWEQFF. The CDR3 DNA sequence: TGTGCCGGCAGCCCAGGGGCATGGGAGCAGTTCTTC.

This clonotype showed up just a few times. The chain is built from TRBV12-3 or TRBV12-4 and TRBJ2-7; D is perhaps TRBD1 or TRBD2 (5 bases each). Trimming pared 5 bases from V and 3 bases from J, leaving 14 bases between. This CDR3 is built from 14 residues. CDR3 loop: CASSGGGSLYEQYF. The CDR3 nucleotides read TGTGCCAGCAGTGGTGGGGGATCTCTCTACGAGCAGTACTTC.

Many counts were recorded for this clonotype. The rearrangement joins TRBV29-1 to TRBJ1-1; 8 bases match TRBD1. CDR1 is SQVTM, CDR2 ANQGSEA, per germline. The CDR3 runs to 13 residues. V lost 4 bases to trimming and J lost 2 bases; unmatched junction nucleotides: 3. CDR3 coding DNA: TGCAGCGTTGCCGCAGGGGGCAACACTGAAGCTTTCTTT. Translation: CSVAAGGNTEAFF.

The chain combines TRBV7-8 with TRBJ2-7, with TRBD1 identical over 8 bases. This CDR3 region has 18 residues. Germline assignment: CDR1 SGHVS and CDR2 FQNEAQ. Trimming at V came to 6 bases and at J to 0 bases, leaving 16 bases not matched to a gene. CDR3 in DNA: TGTGCCAGCAGTTTTCCCCGGGACAGGATCGAGGGCTCCTACGAGCAGTACTTC. It yields the protein CASSFPRDRIEGSYEQYF.

This clonotype was seen ten or more times. V and J are TRBV4-3 and TRBJ1-2; possibly TRBD1 for D (5 bases). Germline CDR1 LGHNA, CDR2 YSLEER. The CDR3 contains 16 residues. Trimming removed 4 bases from V and 2 bases from J, with 17 bases in between. The CDR3, as DNA: TGCGCCAGCAGCCTCTCGCCCGGCCAGGGAAACTATGGCTACACCTTC. Translated: CASSLSPGQGNYGYTF.

This clonotype was found many times. The genes are TRBV5-1 and TRBJ1-5; a possible D gene is TRBD1 (5 bases). Trimming stripped 1 base from V and 5 bases from J, with 13 bases between. Germline CDR1 reads SGHRS; CDR2 reads YFSETQ. The CDR3 contains 15 residues. The CDR3: CASSLRGGLDQPQHF. The CDR3 DNA sequence: TGCGCCAGCAGCTTGCGGGGGGGATTGGATCAGCCCCAGCATTTT.